These 19 T cell receptor beta chains came from one sample sequenced in a study of beta chain features in type 1 diabetes. The sequenced template was cDNA made from the entire isolated RNA. Sequencing was performed with immunoSEQ multiplex PCR; in TCRdb, only in-frame clones are kept and a portion is missing. The table includes about 340,000 clones, roughly 9% detected once. The antigens for these receptors are not known. The study's findings and limits: Patients with Type 1 diabetes showed moderately but significantly shorter TCRB CDR3s in all four CD4+ subsets.

What was sequenced was central memory CD4+ T cells from blood. These receptors all come from a man aged 30-40 years with type 1 diabetes.

This clone has a handful of counts. The V and J genes are TRBV5-1 and TRBJ1-1; a possible D gene is TRBD1 (6 bases). The germline V gene encodes CDR1 SGHRS and CDR2 YFSETQ. V shed 0 bases and J shed 1 base, with 7 bases lying between them. CDR3 length: 14 amino acids. The CDR3 DNA sequence: TGCGCCAGCAGCTTGGTGACAGGGAACACTGAAGCTTTCTTT. Its translation is CASSLVTGNTEAFF.

The chain joins TRBV6-1 to TRBJ2-3; 8 nucleotides agree with TRBD2. Germline V CDR1 and CDR2: MNHNS, SASEGT. This CDR3 comprises 16 residues. V lost 3 bases to trimming and J lost 5 bases; unmatched junction nucleotides: 10. This chain's CDR3 is CASSETSGGEGDTQYF. CDR3 DNA: TGTGCCAGCAGTGAGACAAGCGGGGGAGAGGGAGATACGCAGTATTTT.

In this sample, this clone turned up a few times. The chain joins TRBV7-9 to TRBJ2-3; a possible D gene is TRBD2 (6 bases). Germline CDR1 SEHNR, CDR2 FQNEAQ (reference sequence). The CDR3 has 14 residues. V was shortened by 5 bases and J by 7 bases, with 16 bases between the two germline ends. The CDR3 loop is CASSRSGSEYTQYF. The CDR3 region has the DNA TGTGCCAGCAGCCGTTCCGGGAGCGAGTATACGCAGTATTTT. The variable domain in full, completed from reference TRBV7-9 and TRBJ2-3, reads DTGVSQNPRHKITKRGQNVTFRCDPISEHNRLYWYRQTLGQGPEFLTYFQNEAQLEKSRLLSDRFSAERPKGSFSTLEIQRTEQGDSAMYLCASSRSGSEYTQYFGPGTRLTVL.

This clone was counted once. The sample holds other DNA sequences that translate to the same CDR3. The V call is TRBV4-1, the J call TRBJ2-5; 8 bases agree with TRBD2. V shed 0 bases, J shed 2 bases, and the junction held 2 bases outside the gene matches. Germline V gene lookup returns CDR1 MGHRA and CDR2 YSYEKL. This CDR3 has 15 residues. CDR3 sequence reads: CASSQDPGGQETQYF. The CDR3, as DNA: TGCGCCAGCAGCCAAGATCCGGGGGGGCAAGAGACCCAGTACTTC.

This rearrangement joins TRBV11-2 to TRBJ2-1; D is unclear. Per germline, CDR1 SGHAT and CDR2 FQNNGV. The CDR3 spans 13 residues. V lost 3 bases and J lost 7, with 10 bases in between. The CDR3 DNA sequence: TGTGCCAGCAGCTTGGATGGGCGGAATGAGCAGTTCTTC. It yields the protein CASSLDGRNEQFF.

Only a few counts were recorded for this clone. The chain employs TRBV7-9 and TRBJ2-7; D is tentatively TRBD1 or TRBD2 (5 bases each). The germline gives CDR1 SEHNR, CDR2 FQNEAQ (reference sequence). Trimming stripped 5 bases from V and 5 bases from J, with 16 bases between. The CDR3 runs 14 residues. Written as DNA, the CDR3 is TGTGCCAGCAGCACGTCCACCGGGGCCCACGAGCAGTACTTC. This encodes CASSTSTGAHEQYF.

The chain recombines TRBV25-1 with TRBJ2-1, with 7 bases lining up with TRBD1. J was trimmed by 2 bases and V by 6 bases; bases with no gene match: 4. Germline V gives CDR1 MGHDK, CDR2 SYGVNS. The CDR3 totals 14 residues. The CDR3 loop is CASRRQGPYNEQFF. Here the CDR3 DNA reads TGTGCCAGCAGAAGACAGGGCCCCTACAATGAGCAGTTCTTC.

This clone was picked up a small number of times. The chain combines TRBV11-3 with TRBJ1-4; TRBD1 might be the D (5 bases). CDR3 size: 13 residues. V shed 6 bases and J shed 8 bases, with 13 bases lying between them. Germline CDR1 and CDR2: SGHNT and YENEEA. The CDR3 reads CASRSPGWEKLFF. CDR3 nucleotides: TGTGCCAGCAGGTCGCCAGGGTGGGAAAAACTGTTTTTT.

This clone was observed a few times. The chain employs TRBV5-6 and TRBJ1-5; D ambiguous. V dropped 1 base and J dropped 6 bases, with 17 bases sitting between them. CDR1 is SGHDT, CDR2 YYEEEE, per germline. This CDR3 region has 16 residues. This CDR3 is CASSLYPPGWGQPQHF. Written as DNA, the CDR3 is TGTGCCAGCAGCTTGTATCCCCCAGGATGGGGTCAGCCCCAGCATTTT.

V is TRBV7-9 and J is TRBJ2-2; 14 bases align to TRBD2. CDR3 length equals 18 residues. Unmatched junction bases numbered 7, after V lost 5 bases and J lost 2 bases. Germline V lookup: CDR1 SEHNR, CDR2 FQNEAQ (reference sequence). CDR3 nucleotides: TGTGCCAGCAGCCCCCAGGGACTAGCGGGGGCAAACACCGGGGAGCTGTTTTTT. It encodes CASSPQGLAGANTGELFF.

This clone was detected only a few times. The genes are TRBV2 and TRBJ1-5; D remains ambiguous. CDR3 length: 12 amino acids. V was cut by 4 bases and J by 4 bases, with 5 bases left in between. Germline V gives CDR1 SNHLY, CDR2 FYNNEI. The CDR3 nucleotides are TGTGCCAGCAGTGGGAATAATCAGCCCCAGCATTTT. Its translation is CASSGNNQPQHF.

This chain connects TRBV6-6 to TRBJ2-5, with 7 bases matching TRBD1. The germline V gene has CDR1 MNHNY and CDR2 SVGAGI (reference sequence). Unmatched junction bases numbered 3, after V lost 7 bases and J lost 1 base. The CDR3 is 13 residues long. The CDR3 DNA is TGTGCCAGCACCCGGGACAGCCAAGAGACCCAGTACTTC. Translating it yields CASTRDSQETQYF.

The chain has TRBV19 and TRBJ1-1; D perhaps matches TRBD1 (6 bases). V dropped 5 bases and J dropped 11 bases, with 21 bases sitting between them. The CDR3 loop spans 14 amino acids. CDR1 and CDR2 (germline): LNHDA, SQIVND (reference sequence). The CDR3 DNA is TGTGCCAGTAGTGTTAGACAGGACCCTGGGATGGCTTTCTTT. Its translation is CASSVRQDPGMAFF.

The chain links TRBV19 to TRBJ2-5, with TRBD1 matching over 7 bases. The CDR3 contains 14 residues. Germline CDR1 reads LNHDA; CDR2 reads SQIVND (reference sequence). The V gene end was trimmed by 4 bases and the J gene end by 2 bases; junction bases not matched to a gene: 4. CDR3 sequence: CASSTQGQQETQYF. The CDR3, as DNA: TGTGCCAGTAGTACACAGGGACAGCAAGAGACCCAGTACTTC.

This clone was seen a few times. The V call is TRBV12-5, the J call TRBJ1-1; 11 bases agree with TRBD1. V was pared by 4 bases and J by 4 bases, with 5 bases of the junction left unmatched. The CDR3 covers 15 residues. CDR1 is LGHNT and CDR2 is FRNRAP in the germline V gene. CDR3 in amino acids: CASGSPGTGGTEAFF. The DNA of the CDR3 is TGTGCTAGTGGTTCGCCCGGGACAGGGGGCACTGAAGCTTTCTTT.

The rearrangement joins TRBV7-2 to TRBJ2-5, with D tentatively TRBD1 (6 bases). This CDR3 region has 16 residues. Trimming cost V 1 base and J 1 base, with 13 bases left between them. Germline assignment: CDR1 SGHTA and CDR2 FQGNSA. CDR3 residues: CASSLVRLGGQETQYF. The CDR3 region has the DNA TGTGCCAGCAGCTTAGTTAGGCTAGGGGGCCAAGAGACCCAGTACTTC.

V gene TRBV7-8 combines with J gene TRBJ1-4; D gene ambiguous. Germline-derived CDR1 and CDR2 are SGHVS and FQNEAQ. V was clipped by 5 bases and J by 8 bases, with 18 bases between them. This CDR3 comprises 15 residues. DNA of the CDR3: TGTGCCAGCAGCCCCGAGGCAGGTCGAGGGGAAAAACTGTTTTTT. Amino acid sequence: CASSPEAGRGEKLFF. Complete variable domain (other parts from reference TRBV7-8 and TRBJ1-4): GAGVSQSPRYKVAKRGQDVALRCDPISGHVSLFWYQQALGQGPEFLTYFQNEAQLDKSGLPSDRFFAERPEGSVSTLKIQRTQQEDSAVYLCASSPEAGRGEKLFFGSGTQLSVL.

The chain combines TRBV18 with TRBJ2-5; TRBD1 matches at 7 bases. CDR3 size: 15 residues. Germline V CDR1 and CDR2: KGHSH, LQKENI. The trim removed 2 bases at V and 1 base at J, leaving 4 bases unmatched. In DNA, the CDR3 is TGTGCCAGCTCACCAGCGACAGGGCTCCAAGAGACCCAGTACTTC. This encodes CASSPATGLQETQYF.

As for this clone: The sample has other DNA sequences that encode this CDR3 too. J is TRBJ2-1 and V is TRBV19, with TRBD2 matching 12 bases. Trimming cost V 6 bases and J 6 bases; bases outside gene matches: 12. Germline V gene lookup returns CDR1 LNHDA and CDR2 SQIVND (reference sequence). The CDR3 consists of 17 residues. The CDR3 DNA sequence: TGTGCCAGTAGCGATGTCGGACTAGCGGGGCCCCTCAATGAGCAGTTCTTC. The encoded protein is CASSDVGLAGPLNEQFF.